What follows are 15 T cell receptor beta chains derived from one specimen sequenced in a study of blood T cell repertoires in COVID-19. The assay was immunoSEQ multiplex PCR, and TCRdb's table has in-frame clones only and misses some. The sample consists of 150,000 to 200,000 clones, approximately 90% of them appearing once. Sample: peripheral blood. Source of these receptors: a human donor in a cohort sampled during active COVID-19.

The rearrangement links TRBV2 to TRBJ2-5; a possible D gene is TRBD1 (5 bases). V lost 4 bases, J lost 5 bases, and 14 bases lay in between. This CDR3 is 14 amino acids long. In germline, CDR1 is SNHLY, CDR2 FYNNEI. CDR3 in amino acids: CASSAGRVGETQYF. CDR3 DNA sequence: TGTGCCAGCAGTGCGGGCAGGGTCGGGGAGACCCAGTACTTC.

The chain links TRBV29-1 to TRBJ1-1; TRBD1 matches at 9 bases. The J segment lost 1 base and the V segment lost 7 bases, leaving 7 bases of the junction unmatched. CDR1 is SQVTM and CDR2 is ANQGSEA in the germline V gene. The CDR3 runs 14 residues. The CDR3 sequence is CSGGQGISNTEAFF. As DNA, the CDR3 is TGCAGCGGTGGACAGGGGATTTCGAACACTGAAGCTTTCTTT.

V usage is TRBV20-1 and J usage is TRBJ1-3; D gene ambiguous. Deletions cut 6 bases from V and 6 bases from J, with 9 bases between. Germline CDR1 reads DFQATT; CDR2 reads SNEGSKA (reference sequence). The CDR3 sequence is 11 residues long. CDR3 in amino acids: CSAHAENTIYF. CDR3 DNA: TGCAGTGCCCATGCGGAAAACACCATATATTTT.

In this sample, this clone turned up a few times. The rearrangement joins TRBV7-9 to TRBJ1-6; D not resolved. Germline CDR1 and CDR2: SEHNR and FQNEAQ (reference sequence). V shed 1 base and J shed 9 bases, with 10 bases lying between them. The length of the CDR3 is 14 residues. CDR3 nucleotide sequence: TGTGCCAGCAGCTTAGGGGGAGATCGTTCACCCCTCCACTTT. This translates into CASSLGGDRSPLHF. Full variable domain (missing parts from reference TRBV7-9 and TRBJ1-6): DTGVSQNPRHKITKRGQNVTFRCDPISEHNRLYWYRQTLGQGPEFLTYFQNEAQLEKSRLLSDRFSAERPKGSFSTLEIQRTEQGDSAMYLCASSLGGDRSPLHFGNGTRLTVT.

This sequence joins TRBV6-5 and TRBJ2-1; 11 bases fit TRBD2. The junction had 2 bases not matched to a gene; V was cut back by 0 bases and J by 4 bases. CDR1 is MNHEY, CDR2 SVGAGI, per germline. This CDR3 comprises 16 residues. The CDR3 here is CASSYSPSGRYNEQFF. For the CDR3, the DNA is TGTGCCAGCAGTTACTCTCCTAGCGGGAGGTACAATGAGCAGTTCTTC.

This clone came up a few times. V gene TRBV10-1 combines with J gene TRBJ2-1; 7 bases are a match to TRBD2. CDR1 is WNHNN, CDR2 SYGVQD, per germline (reference sequence). V dropped 0 bases and J dropped 6; count of bases not matched to a gene: 5. The CDR3 is 15 amino acids. The CDR3 protein is CASSESGGKSNEQFF. The DNA of the CDR3 is TGCGCCAGCAGTGAGTCGGGGGGGAAGAGCAATGAGCAGTTCTTC.

The chain couples TRBV7-2 to TRBJ2-3, with TRBD2 matching 12 bases. CDR3 length: 20 residues. Germline V CDR1 and CDR2: SGHTA, FQGNSA. The V gene end was trimmed by 0 bases and the J gene end by 0 bases; junction bases not matched to a gene: 10. The DNA for the CDR3 is TGTGCCAGCAGCTTAGCCGGACTAGCGGGGTTTCTTCCTAGCACAGATACGCAGTATTTT. Amino acid sequence: CASSLAGLAGFLPSTDTQYF.

J is TRBJ2-7 and V is TRBV28, with TRBD2 matching 11 bases. J gave up 4 bases and V 6 bases, and 11 bases lay outside the gene matches. The V gene's germline CDR1 is MDHEN and CDR2 SYDVKM. This CDR3 region has 16 residues. The CDR3 DNA sequence: TGTGCCAGCAGGCGGGGCCTAGCGGGAGGTTTTTACGAGCAGTACTTC. Its translation: CASRRGLAGGFYEQYF. Full variable domain (remainder filled in from reference TRBV28 and TRBJ2-7): DVKVTQSSRYLVKRTGEKVFLECVQDMDHENMFWYRQDPGLGLRLIYFSYDVKMKEKGDIPEGYSVSREKKERFSLILESASTNQTSMYLCASRRGLAGGFYEQYFGPGTRLTVT.

CDR3: CASSLKGVEKLFF. CDR3 coding DNA: TGTGCCAGCAGCTTAAAGGGGGTAGAAAAACTGTTTTTT. The rearrangement uses TRBV13 and TRBJ1-4; D may be TRBD1 (6 bases). Between the trimmed V and J ends, which lost 2 bases and 8 bases, there was a span of 9 bases. This CDR3 region has 13 residues. Germline CDR1 and CDR2: PRHDT and FYEKMQ (reference sequence).

The gene calls are TRBV7-9 and TRBJ2-7; no clear D gene. Germline V gene lookup returns CDR1 SEHNR and CDR2 FQNEAQ (reference sequence). The germline V and J ends were trimmed by 1 base and 2 bases, with 6 bases remaining between them. The CDR3 extends over 13 amino acids. The CDR3, as DNA: TGTGCCAGCAGCTTAGTGGGCCCCTACGAGCAGTACTTC. Protein sequence: CASSLVGPYEQYF.

V and J are TRBV7-2 and TRBJ2-3, with 7 nucleotides matching TRBD2. Germline V lookup: CDR1 SGHTA, CDR2 FQGNSA. The CDR3 contains 15 residues. V dropped 4 bases and J dropped 1; count of bases not matched to a gene: 5. CDR3 residues: CASSSGLLGTDTQYF. The CDR3 nucleotides read TGTGCCAGCAGCTCGGGACTACTTGGCACAGATACGCAGTATTTT.

The chain links TRBV28 to TRBJ1-2, with a tentative D call TRBD1 (6 bases). This CDR3 region has 14 residues. Germline-derived CDR1 and CDR2 are MDHEN and SYDVKM. The V end was cut by 5 bases, the J end by 7 bases, with 17 bases between. CDR3 residues: CASSPQTGLSGYTF. CDR3 in DNA: TGTGCCAGCAGTCCCCAGACAGGCTTAAGTGGCTACACCTTC.

The CDR3 protein is CASSLAKGAVADTQYF. DNA for the CDR3: TGTGCCAGCAGCTTAGCCAAGGGAGCCGTGGCAGATACGCAGTATTTT. The J gene is TRBJ2-3, the V gene TRBV11-2; TRBD2 might be the D (5 bases). CDR3 length: 16 amino acids. The germline V gene has CDR1 SGHAT and CDR2 FQNNGV. Trimming pared 1 base from V and 4 bases from J, leaving 15 bases between.

V gene TRBV29-1 combines with J gene TRBJ1-4; D not certain. The V gene's germline CDR1 is SQVTM and CDR2 ANQGSEA. CDR3 size: 14 residues. The germline V and J ends were trimmed by 0 bases and 5 bases, with 10 bases remaining between them. CDR3 in amino acids: CSVEDPGGNEKLFF. In DNA, the CDR3 is TGCAGCGTTGAAGATCCGGGCGGGAATGAAAAACTGTTTTTT.

The J gene is TRBJ2-5, the V gene TRBV5-1; TRBD1 agrees at 9 bases. The CDR3 consists of 15 residues. The V gene's germline CDR1 is SGHRS and CDR2 YFSETQ. Trimming took 0 bases from V and 5 from J; bases not matched to a gene: 5. The CDR3 nucleotides read TGCGCCAGCAGCTTGGGACAGGGGGTCGGGGAGACCCAGTACTTC. This translates into CASSLGQGVGETQYF.